These 14 T cell receptor beta chains share one sample of origin, sequenced in a study of shared clonotypes between healthy human individuals. Clones were read by immunoSEQ multiplex PCR, and TCRdb kept only the in-frame ones, dropping some. The sample has more than 2 million clones; 85% to 95% are singletons. The sample consisted of naive CD4+ T cells sorted from blood. Documented subset: CD45RA+ positively selected. Source of these receptors: a man aged 18-30 years in good health.

This clone was observed once. CDR3 region: CASSESQGWNSPLHF. The CDR3, as DNA: TGTGCCAGCAGTGAATCCCAGGGTTGGAATTCACCCCTCCACTTT. The V call is TRBV25-1, the J call TRBJ1-6; D possibly corresponds to TRBD1 (5 bases). The CDR3 has 15 residues. The germline CDR1 and CDR2 sequences are MGHDK and SYGVNS. Trimming took 1 base from V and 7 from J, leaving 11 bases between them. Based on the CDR3 plus reference TRBV25-1 and TRBJ1-6, the full variable domain is EADIYQTPRYLVIGTGKKITLECSQTMGHDKMYWYQQDPGMELHLIHYSYGVNSTEKGDLSSESTVSRIRTEHFPLTLESARPSHTSQYLCASSESQGWNSPLHFGNGTRLTVT.

This clone was counted once. The V and J genes are TRBV19 and TRBJ1-1; unclear D gene. The V and J ends lost 11 bases and 0 bases respectively, with 13 bases between them. The length of the CDR3 is 13 residues. Germline lookup yields CDR1 LNHDA and CDR2 SQIVND (reference sequence). CDR3 nucleotide sequence: TGTGCCGCCGGCAGGACGGTGAACACTGAAGCTTTCTTT. Translating it yields CAAGRTVNTEAFF.

This chain joins TRBV10-2 and TRBJ2-2, with TRBD2 matching over 8 bases. V trimming: 10 bases; J trimming: 2 bases; junction bases outside the gene matches: 15. Germline CDR1 reads WSHSY; CDR2 reads SAAADI. This CDR3 is built from 17 residues. The CDR3 sequence: CATGDGGAGANTGELFF. CDR3 in DNA: TGCGCCACCGGAGATGGCGGAGCGGGGGCCAACACCGGGGAGCTGTTTTTT.

V usage is TRBV29-1 and J usage is TRBJ2-7; D might be TRBD1 or TRBD2, each matching 6 bases. Germline V gene data show CDR1 as SQVTM and CDR2 as ANQGSEA. The CDR3 loop spans 15 amino acids. V was clipped by 6 bases and J by 2 bases, with 20 bases between them. CDR3 DNA sequence: TGCAGCGTCAATAGGAGGGGGGACTTCACCTACGAGCAGTACTTC. Translated: CSVNRRGDFTYEQYF.

The chain carries TRBV7-8 and TRBJ2-3, with D unresolved. The CDR3 is 14 amino acids. Germline values: CDR1 SGHVS, CDR2 FQNEAQ. Trimming cost V 8 bases and J 0 bases, with 12 bases left between them. The CDR3 bases are TGTGCCAGCCGAAGCAGTGCTAGCACAGATACGCAGTATTTT. It specifies CASRSSASTDTQYF.

As concerns this clone: The sample contains more than one DNA sequence encoding this CDR3. The chain is built from TRBV18 and TRBJ2-5; no clear D. The CDR3 extends over 12 amino acids. In germline, CDR1 is KGHSH, CDR2 LQKENI. Trimming left V 4 bases short and J 5 bases short, with 8 bases between. CDR3 residues: CASSRPQETQYF. The DNA for the CDR3 is TGTGCCAGCTCACGACCCCAGGAGACCCAGTACTTC.

With regard to this clone: Other nucleotide sequences in the sample specify the same CDR3. J is TRBJ2-1 and V is TRBV11-3; 8 nucleotides agree with TRBD2. Trimming at V came to 5 bases and at J to 0 bases, leaving 6 bases not matched to a gene. The CDR3 covers 16 residues. CDR1 SGHNT and CDR2 YENEEA come from the germline V gene. The CDR3 DNA reads TGTGCCAGCAGCCCCTTAGCGGGGAGCTCCTACAATGAGCAGTTCTTC. Encoded protein: CASSPLAGSSYNEQFF.

This chain joins TRBV19 and TRBJ1-5; the D gene is possibly TRBD1 (5 bases). Trimming took off 7 bases at V and 0 bases at J, with 13 bases between the two ends. The germline V gene encodes CDR1 LNHDA and CDR2 SQIVND (reference sequence). This CDR3 has 15 amino acids. The CDR3 here is CASTPTVTSNQPQHF. The CDR3, as DNA: TGTGCCAGTACCCCGACAGTTACTAGCAATCAGCCCCAGCATTTT.

The rearrangement joins TRBV6-1 to TRBJ1-5; no definite D call. V was cut by 4 bases and J by 0 bases, with 4 bases left in between. Germline CDR1 MNHNS, CDR2 SASEGT. The CDR3 has 13 amino acids. The DNA for the CDR3 is TGTGCCAGCAGTGCGTATAGCAATCAGCCCCAGCATTTT. Encoded protein: CASSAYSNQPQHF.

The chain combines TRBV5-1 with TRBJ1-4, with 10 bases identical to TRBD1. The trim removed 0 bases at V and 8 bases at J, leaving 10 bases unmatched. The germline CDR1 and CDR2 sequences are SGHRS and YFSETQ. The CDR3 contains 17 residues. CDR3 sequence (DNA): TGCGCCAGCAGCTTGGAACCGGGACAGGGGATAAGGGAAAAACTGTTTTTT. It translates to CASSLEPGQGIREKLFF. Combining the CDR3 with reference TRBV5-1 and TRBJ1-4 gives the whole variable domain KAGVTQTPRYLIKTRGQQVTLSCSPISGHRSVSWYQQTPGQGLQFLFEYFSETQRNKGNFPGRFSGRQFSNSRSEMNVSTLELGDSALYLCASSLEPGQGIREKLFFGSGTQLSVL.

V usage is TRBV6-5 and J usage is TRBJ2-5; 7 bases are shared with TRBD1. Germline lookup yields CDR1 MNHEY and CDR2 SVGAGI. V was pared by 0 bases and J by 4 bases, with 5 bases of the junction left unmatched. The CDR3 contains 15 residues. The CDR3 DNA follows: TGTGCCAGCAGTTACTCACAGACAGGGAGAGAGACCCAGTACTTC. This gives the protein CASSYSQTGRETQYF.

This sequence joins TRBV7-9 and TRBJ2-1; 10 nucleotides align to TRBD2. The CDR3 spans 14 residues. The germline V gene has CDR1 SEHNR and CDR2 FQNEAQ (reference sequence). The V and J ends lost 1 base and 13 bases, in that order; junction bases with no gene match: 7. The DNA for the CDR3 is TGTGCCAGCAGCTTAGGAGATAGCGGGAGGACCCAGTTCTTC. Protein product: CASSLGDSGRTQFF.

For the CDR3, the DNA is TGTGCCAGCGGGACAGGGGCCTACGAGCAGTACTTC. Protein sequence: CASGTGAYEQYF. This rearrangement joins TRBV27 to TRBJ2-7, with 10 nucleotides matching TRBD1. The CDR3 is made up of 12 amino acids. The J segment lost 2 bases and the V segment lost 8 bases, leaving 0 bases of the junction unmatched. Germline values: CDR1 MNHEY, CDR2 SMNVEV (reference sequence).

This rearrangement joins TRBV28 to TRBJ2-7, with D possibly being TRBD1 (6 bases). CDR3 length: 14 residues. Germline V lookup: CDR1 MDHEN, CDR2 SYDVKM. V gave up 4 bases and J gave up 5 bases, with 15 bases separating them. The CDR3 sequence is CASSSIWGHHEQYF. The CDR3 coding sequence is TGTGCCAGCAGTTCGATTTGGGGGCACCACGAGCAGTACTTC.